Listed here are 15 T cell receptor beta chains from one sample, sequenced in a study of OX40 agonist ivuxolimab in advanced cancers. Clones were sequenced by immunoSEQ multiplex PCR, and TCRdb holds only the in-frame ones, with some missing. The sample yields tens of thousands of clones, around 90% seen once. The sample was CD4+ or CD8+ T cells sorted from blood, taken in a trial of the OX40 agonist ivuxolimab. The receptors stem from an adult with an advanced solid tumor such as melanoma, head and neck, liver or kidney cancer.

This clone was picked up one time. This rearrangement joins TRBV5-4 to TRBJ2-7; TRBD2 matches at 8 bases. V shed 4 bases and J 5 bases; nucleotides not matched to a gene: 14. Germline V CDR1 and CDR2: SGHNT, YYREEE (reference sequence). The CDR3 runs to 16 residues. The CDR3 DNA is TGTGCCAGCAGCCGGACCGGGGCGGGGGGATCAGACGAGCAGTACTTC. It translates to CASSRTGAGGSDEQYF.

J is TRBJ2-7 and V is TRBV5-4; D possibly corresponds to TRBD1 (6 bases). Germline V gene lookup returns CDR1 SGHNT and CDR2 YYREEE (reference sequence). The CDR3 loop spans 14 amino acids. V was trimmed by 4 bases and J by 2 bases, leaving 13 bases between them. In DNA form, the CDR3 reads TGTGCCAGCAGCCCGGACAGCCACCCCTACGAGCAGTACTTC. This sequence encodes CASSPDSHPYEQYF.

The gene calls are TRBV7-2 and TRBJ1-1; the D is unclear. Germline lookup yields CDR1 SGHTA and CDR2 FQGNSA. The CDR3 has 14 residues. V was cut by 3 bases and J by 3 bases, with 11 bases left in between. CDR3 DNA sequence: TGTGCCAGCAGCTTGGGCAGAACCTACACTGAAGCTTTCTTT. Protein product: CASSLGRTYTEAFF.

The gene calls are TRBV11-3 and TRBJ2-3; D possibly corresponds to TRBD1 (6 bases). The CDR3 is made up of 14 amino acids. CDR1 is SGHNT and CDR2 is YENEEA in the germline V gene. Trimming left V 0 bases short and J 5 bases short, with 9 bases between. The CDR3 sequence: CASSLEQGRDTQYF. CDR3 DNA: TGTGCCAGCAGCTTAGAACAGGGACGAGATACGCAGTATTTT.

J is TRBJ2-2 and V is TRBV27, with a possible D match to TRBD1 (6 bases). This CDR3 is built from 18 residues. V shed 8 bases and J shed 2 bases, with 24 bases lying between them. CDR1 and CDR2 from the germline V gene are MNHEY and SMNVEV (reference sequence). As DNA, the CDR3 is TGTGCCAGCCAATTTACAACAACAGGGCGTCCCAACACCGGGGAGCTGTTTTTT. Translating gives CASQFTTTGRPNTGELFF.

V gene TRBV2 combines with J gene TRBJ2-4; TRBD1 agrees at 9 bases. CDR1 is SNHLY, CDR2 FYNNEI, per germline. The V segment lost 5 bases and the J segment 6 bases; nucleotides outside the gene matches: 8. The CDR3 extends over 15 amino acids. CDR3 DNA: TGTGCCAGCAGTTCTGACAGGGGGGGAGTAAACATTCAGTACTTC. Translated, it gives CASSSDRGGVNIQYF.

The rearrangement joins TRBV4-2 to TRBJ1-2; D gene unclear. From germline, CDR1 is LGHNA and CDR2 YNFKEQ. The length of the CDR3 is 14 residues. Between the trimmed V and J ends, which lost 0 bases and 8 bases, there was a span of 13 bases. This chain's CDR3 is CASSQDMTYKGYTF. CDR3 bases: TGTGCCAGCAGCCAAGATATGACTTATAAGGGCTACACCTTC.

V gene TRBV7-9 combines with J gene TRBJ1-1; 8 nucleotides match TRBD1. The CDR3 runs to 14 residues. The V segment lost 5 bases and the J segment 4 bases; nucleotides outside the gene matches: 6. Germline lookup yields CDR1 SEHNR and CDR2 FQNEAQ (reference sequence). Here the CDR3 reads CASSAGQGVTEAFF. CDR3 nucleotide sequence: TGTGCCAGCAGCGCCGGACAGGGAGTCACTGAAGCTTTCTTT. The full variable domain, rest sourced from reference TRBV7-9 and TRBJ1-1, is DTGVSQNPRHKITKRGQNVTFRCDPISEHNRLYWYRQTLGQGPEFLTYFQNEAQLEKSRLLSDRFSAERPKGSFSTLEIQRTEQGDSAMYLCASSAGQGVTEAFFGQGTRLTVV.

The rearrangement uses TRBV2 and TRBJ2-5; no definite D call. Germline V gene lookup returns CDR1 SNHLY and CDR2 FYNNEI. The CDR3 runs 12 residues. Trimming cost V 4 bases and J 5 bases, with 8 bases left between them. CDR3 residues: CASSGLIETQYF. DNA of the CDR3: TGTGCCAGCAGTGGACTGATCGAGACCCAGTACTTC.

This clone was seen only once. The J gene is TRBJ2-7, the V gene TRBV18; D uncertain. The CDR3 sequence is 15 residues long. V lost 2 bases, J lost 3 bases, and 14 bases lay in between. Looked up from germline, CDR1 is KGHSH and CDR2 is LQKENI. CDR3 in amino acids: CASSPSSPIHYEQYF. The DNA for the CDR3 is TGTGCCAGCTCACCAAGCAGTCCAATCCACTACGAGCAGTACTTC.

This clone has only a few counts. The CDR3, as DNA: TGCGCCAGCAGCCCGGGACAGGGGGTCGGGGCCAACGTCCTGACTTTC. Residues: CASSPGQGVGANVLTF. The chain joins TRBV5-1 to TRBJ2-6; TRBD1 aligns across 11 bases. The CDR3 totals 16 residues. Germline V lookup: CDR1 SGHRS, CDR2 YFSETQ. Unmatched junction bases numbered 4, after V lost 4 bases and J lost 4 bases.

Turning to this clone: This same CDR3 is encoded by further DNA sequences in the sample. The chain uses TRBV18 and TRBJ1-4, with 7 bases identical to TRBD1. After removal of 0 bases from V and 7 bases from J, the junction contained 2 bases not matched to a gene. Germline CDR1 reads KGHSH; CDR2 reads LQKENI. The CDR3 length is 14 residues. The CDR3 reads CASSPPGDSEKLFF. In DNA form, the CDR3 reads TGTGCCAGCTCACCACCGGGGGACAGTGAAAAACTGTTTTTT.

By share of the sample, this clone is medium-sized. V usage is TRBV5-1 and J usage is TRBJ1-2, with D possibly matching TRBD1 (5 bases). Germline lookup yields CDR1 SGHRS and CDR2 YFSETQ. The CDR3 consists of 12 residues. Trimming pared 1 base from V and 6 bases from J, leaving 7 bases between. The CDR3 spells CASSLWGDGYTF. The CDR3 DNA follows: TGCGCCAGCAGCTTGTGGGGGGATGGCTACACCTTC.

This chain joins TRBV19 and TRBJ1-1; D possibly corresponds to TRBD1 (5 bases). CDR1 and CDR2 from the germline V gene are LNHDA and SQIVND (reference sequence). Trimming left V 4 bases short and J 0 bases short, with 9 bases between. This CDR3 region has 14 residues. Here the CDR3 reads CASSTGTVNTEAFF. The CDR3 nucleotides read TGTGCCAGTAGTACAGGGACGGTGAACACTGAAGCTTTCTTT.

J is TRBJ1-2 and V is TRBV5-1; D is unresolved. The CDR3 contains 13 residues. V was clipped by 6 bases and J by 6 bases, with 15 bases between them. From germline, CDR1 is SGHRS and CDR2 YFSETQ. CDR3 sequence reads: CASTPTGNHGYTF. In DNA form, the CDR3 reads TGCGCCAGCACCCCGACGGGGAATCATGGCTACACCTTC.